This TCR beta chain was identified in a study of graft-versus-host responses after intestinal transplantation. Study-level information: Each transplant was multivisceral, liver-intestinal, or isolated intestinal. After anti-thymocyte globulin induction, recipients took tacrolimus and steroids for 2 to 3 years. The study's findings and limits: Patients who carried graft-donor T cell macrochimerism also had high graft-versus-host to host-versus-graft clonal ratios in their allografts.

About this clone itself: The antigen is not known.

Assay: immunoSEQ multiplex PCR; the TCRdb copy retains only in-frame clones and omits some. Of fewer than 60,000 clones in the sample, roughly 84% were seen once. CDR3 size: 13 residues. Trimming at V came to 5 bases and at J to 7 bases, leaving 7 bases not matched to a gene. The V gene's germline CDR1 is GTSNPN and CDR2 SVGIG (reference sequence). This sequence was found in a human donor who was the organ donor for an intestinal transplant. The rearrangement links TRBV30 to TRBJ2-7; TRBD2 aligns across 11 bases. The source material was unstimulated CD4+ T cells sorted from spleen or lymph node cells, sampled before transplant. The CDR3 coding sequence is TGTGCCTGGGTCCCTTTAGCGGGAGGGGAGCAGTACTTC. Its translation: CAWVPLAGGEQYF.